The 25 T cell receptor beta chains below were found in one sample sequenced in a study of blood T cells in healthy people across ages. Together with a sample-barcoded 5' primer, a J-beta primer mix was included in a second PCR lasting about 6 to 11 cycles. TCRdb used MiXCR to reprocess the 5' RACE reads, holding one entry per CDR3 protein. The data show hundreds of thousands of distinct CDR3 sequences, about 54% seen once. Sequences were obtained from blood. The receptors stem from a man in his 60s in good health.

The rearrangement uses TRBV2 and TRBJ2-5; the D gene is possibly TRBD1 (6 bases). The germline V gene encodes CDR1 SNHLY and CDR2 FYNNEI. V was clipped by 4 bases and J by 7 bases, with 13 bases between them. The CDR3 consists of 13 residues. The CDR3 region has the DNA TGTGCCAGCAGTGGGGGGCTGGAAGGGACCCAGTACTTC. Protein sequence: CASSGGLEGTQYF.

V and J are TRBV10-3 and TRBJ2-5; D might be TRBD2 (6 bases). The V end was cut by 4 bases, the J end by 9 bases, with 21 bases between. The germline V gene encodes CDR1 ENHRY and CDR2 SYGVKD. The CDR3 sequence is 15 residues long. For the CDR3, the DNA is TGTGCCATCAGTGGCGGGCTTCCGGGACTGGCGGCCCAGTACTTC. Translation gives CAISGGLPGLAAQYF.

J is TRBJ1-1 and V is TRBV10-2, with TRBD1 matching 9 bases. In germline, CDR1 is WSHSY, CDR2 SAAADI. The CDR3 consists of 16 residues. After removal of 5 bases from V and 1 base from J, the junction contained 8 bases not matched to a gene. The CDR3 sequence: CASSSSPGQGNTEAFF. DNA of the CDR3: TGCGCCAGCAGTTCATCTCCGGGACAGGGGAACACTGAAGCTTTCTTT.

This clonotype has a handful of counts. The V gene is TRBV6-1, the J gene TRBJ1-2; 7 bases line up with TRBD1. Losses at the gene ends were 3 bases for V and 5 bases for J; bases not matched to a gene: 6. CDR1 is MNHNS, CDR2 SASEGT, per germline. This CDR3 has 14 amino acids. The CDR3 nucleotides are TGTGCCAGCAGTGACCCGGACAGGTCTTATGGCTACACCTTC. It yields the protein CASSDPDRSYGYTF.

The chain joins TRBV6-6 to TRBJ1-6, with D hard to call. This CDR3 region has 14 residues. The germline V gene encodes CDR1 MNHNY and CDR2 SVGAGI (reference sequence). V lost 2 bases, J lost 8 bases, and 10 bases lay in between. The CDR3: CASSYGIHDSPLHF. The CDR3 DNA is TGTGCCAGCAGTTACGGCATCCACGATTCACCCCTCCACTTT.

This chain connects TRBV20-1 to TRBJ2-4; D unresolved. The J call may be faulty, since TRBJ2-7 better matches the DNA end. The CDR3 sequence is 11 residues long. CDR1 is DFQATT, CDR2 SNEGSKA, per germline (reference sequence). Here the CDR3 reads CSAPTYYEQYF. The DNA for the CDR3 is TGCAGTGCCCCCACGTACTACGAGCAGTACTTC.

This clonotype turned up a few times. This chain connects TRBV18 to TRBJ2-7; 8 bases are a match to TRBD1. The CDR3 sequence is 15 residues long. With V trimmed by 1 base and J by 3 bases, 5 bases remained unmatched. The germline V gene has CDR1 KGHSH and CDR2 LQKENI. CDR3 in amino acids: CASSPRQGFLYEQYF. The CDR3 region has the DNA TGTGCCAGCTCACCACGACAGGGGTTCCTCTACGAGCAGTACTTC.

The V gene is TRBV6-5, the J gene TRBJ2-1, with 14 bases matching TRBD2. Trimming cost V 2 bases and J 8 bases; bases outside gene matches: 5. The CDR3 totals 16 residues. Per the germline V gene, CDR1 is MNHEY and CDR2 is SVGAGI. The CDR3 nucleotides are TGTGCCAGCAGTTACGCGACTAGCGGGGGGGCCTATGAGCAGTTCTTC. This sequence encodes CASSYATSGGAYEQFF.

This clonotype turned up a few times. The V call is TRBV5-1, the J call TRBJ2-1; TRBD2 agrees at 9 bases. CDR1 and CDR2 from the germline V gene are SGHRS and YFSETQ. The CDR3 totals 15 residues. The ends lost 0 bases at V and 6 bases at J; junction bases unmatched: 4. CDR3: CASSLVQRGANEQFF. The CDR3 nucleotides read TGCGCCAGCAGCTTGGTCCAGCGGGGGGCCAATGAGCAGTTCTTC.

The chain employs TRBV6-1 and TRBJ2-7; D is perhaps TRBD1 (6 bases). This CDR3 has 13 amino acids. Trimming left V 10 bases short and J 6 bases short, with 19 bases between. Germline V lookup: CDR1 MNHNS, CDR2 SASEGT. The CDR3 region is CATSRTDRAEQYF. The CDR3 nucleotides read TGTGCCACCTCAAGGACAGATCGGGCCGAGCAGTACTTC.

CDR3 sequence: CSAASGGFLYEQYF. CDR3 DNA: TGCAGTGCTGCTAGCGGGGGATTCCTCTACGAGCAGTACTTC. This sequence joins TRBV20-1 and TRBJ2-7; 10 bases are shared with TRBD2. The germline V gene has CDR1 DFQATT and CDR2 SNEGSKA (reference sequence). Germline trimming cut 5 bases from V and 3 bases from J; bases unmatched to any gene: 7. There are 14 residues in the CDR3.

The chain links TRBV20-1 to TRBJ2-3, with D uncertain. The ends were cut back, 0 bases at V and 2 bases at J, with 12 bases in the middle. The germline V gene encodes CDR1 DFQATT and CDR2 SNEGSKA (reference sequence). This CDR3 is built from 15 residues. CDR3: CSAREPRGDTDTQYF. For the CDR3, the DNA is TGCAGTGCTAGAGAACCACGTGGGGACACAGATACGCAGTATTTT.

This clonotype was detected many times. This chain links TRBV11-2 with TRBJ2-5, with TRBD1 matching 8 bases. CDR3 length: 14 residues. V was clipped by 5 bases and J by 5 bases; unmatched bases: 7. From germline, CDR1 is SGHAT and CDR2 FQNNGV. The CDR3 loop reads CASSPGQGRETQYF. The CDR3 DNA is TGTGCCAGCAGCCCAGGACAGGGCAGGGAGACCCAGTACTTC. Filled out from reference TRBV11-2 and TRBJ2-5, the complete variable domain reads EAGVAQSPRYKIIEKRQSVAFWCNPISGHATLYWYQQILGQGPKLLIQFQNNGVVDDSQLPKDRFSAERLKGVDSTLKIQPAKLEDSAVYLCASSPGQGRETQYFGPGTRLLVL.

Only a few counts were recorded for this clonotype. This chain uses TRBV20-1 with TRBJ2-1; 10 bases match TRBD2. V dropped 6 bases and J dropped 5; count of bases not matched to a gene: 7. The CDR3 is made up of 14 amino acids. The V gene's germline CDR1 is DFQATT and CDR2 SNEGSKA (reference sequence). CDR3 loop: CSAYPGLANNEQFF. The CDR3 bases are TGCAGTGCCTACCCGGGACTAGCGAACAATGAGCAGTTCTTC.

The chain carries TRBV29-1 and TRBJ2-5, with D perhaps TRBD2 (6 bases). This CDR3 is 15 amino acids long. Trimming stripped 4 bases from V and 5 bases from J, with 20 bases between. The germline gives CDR1 SQVTM, CDR2 ANQGSEA. The CDR3 reads CSVGLASGPLETQYF. CDR3 in DNA: TGCAGCGTTGGCCTGGCCAGCGGGCCCCTGGAGACCCAGTACTTC.

This clonotype was found a few times. The chain employs TRBV11-2 and TRBJ2-5, with 9 bases aligning to TRBD1. CDR1 SGHAT and CDR2 FQNNGV come from the germline V gene. The junction had 9 bases not matched to a gene; V was cut back by 6 bases and J by 4 bases. This CDR3 comprises 15 residues. Here the CDR3 DNA reads TGTGCCAGCAGAAGATCCGGGACAGGGCTAGAGACCCAGTACTTC. Translation: CASRRSGTGLETQYF.

CDR3 sequence (DNA): TGTGCCAGCAGCTTATCGGCTAGCGGGGTTCAAGAGACCCAGTACTTC. This encodes CASSLSASGVQETQYF. The chain combines TRBV7-9 with TRBJ2-7, with TRBD2 matching 9 bases. The DNA end favors TRBJ2-5, so the J call may be wrong. This CDR3 spans 16 amino acids. Germline CDR1 SEHNR, CDR2 FQNEAQ (reference sequence).

In DNA form, the CDR3 reads TGTGCCAGCAGTAGCCCCGGACTAAGCGAGCAGTACTTC. Protein: CASSSPGLSEQYF. The V call is TRBV28, the J call TRBJ2-7; TRBD2 is a possible D gene (6 bases). V lost 5 bases, J lost 6 bases, and 14 bases lay in between. The CDR3 has 13 residues. The germline V gene encodes CDR1 MDHEN and CDR2 SYDVKM.

There are a few counts of this clonotype. This CDR3 reads CASGEGSSRGTQYF. The DNA of the CDR3 is TGTGCCAGCGGAGAGGGCTCCTCAAGAGGGACCCAGTACTTC. V usage is TRBV6-6 and J usage is TRBJ2-7; possible D gene TRBD2, 5 bases. The DNA end is more similar to TRBJ2-5, so the J call may be wrong. Germline CDR1 and CDR2: MNHNY and SVGAGI (reference sequence). This CDR3 is 14 amino acids long.

The genes are TRBV7-8 and TRBJ2-7; D might be TRBD1 or TRBD2, each matching 5 bases. CDR1 SGHVS and CDR2 FQNEAQ come from the germline V gene. CDR3 length: 14 residues. V was pared by 0 bases and J by 4 bases, with 10 bases between. The chain's CDR3 is CASSLAHEGYEQYF. The DNA of the CDR3 is TGTGCCAGCAGCTTAGCTCATGAGGGGTACGAGCAGTACTTC. The variable domain in full, completed from reference TRBV7-8 and TRBJ2-7, reads GAGVSQSPRYKVAKRGQDVALRCDPISGHVSLFWYQQALGQGPEFLTYFQNEAQLDKSGLPSDRFFAERPEGSVSTLKIQRTQQEDSAVYLCASSLAHEGYEQYFGPGTRLTVT.

Note on this clonotype: One junction end does not reproduce the germline sequence, and a read error may be involved. This rearrangement joins TRBV10-3 to TRBJ2-4; D gene uncertain. The DNA end lines up better with TRBJ2-5; the J call may be wrong. Germline assignment: CDR1 ENHRY and CDR2 SYGVKD. The CDR3 length is 14 residues. The CDR3 DNA follows: TGTGCCACCAGTGGCGGAATGGGGTTTCAGACCCAGTACTTC. As protein: CATSGGMGFQTQYF.

The chain has TRBV5-1 and TRBJ2-1, with 11 bases that match TRBD2. Germline V gives CDR1 SGHRS, CDR2 YFSETQ. V shed 3 bases, J shed 7 bases, and the junction held 6 bases outside the gene matches. The CDR3 is 15 residues long. In DNA, the CDR3 is TGCGCCAGCAGCTCGACTAGCGGGGTTGATAATGAGCAGTTCTTC. Translating it yields CASSSTSGVDNEQFF.

This CDR3 reads CASTTHGSYEQYF. CDR3 DNA: TGTGCCAGCACTACTCACGGCTCCTACGAGCAGTACTTC. The rearrangement uses TRBV12-3 or TRBV12-4 and TRBJ2-7; D is ambiguous. Trimming left V 7 bases short and J 0 bases short, with 10 bases between. The CDR3 loop spans 13 amino acids.

This clonotype appeared many times. The V and J genes are TRBV5-4 and TRBJ2-1; D perhaps matches TRBD1 (7 bases). CDR3 length equals 16 residues. V was cut by 1 base and J by 4 bases, with 15 bases left in between. Germline-derived CDR1 and CDR2 are SGHNT and YYREEE (reference sequence). CDR3 sequence (DNA): TGTGCCAGCAGCTTGTACGGAGGGACAGCTTACAATGAGCAGTTCTTC. It codes for CASSLYGGTAYNEQFF.

The V gene is TRBV24-1, the J gene TRBJ2-5, with 7 bases that match TRBD1. Trimming removed 10 bases from V and 2 bases from J; junction bases left unmatched: 15. The CDR3 consists of 16 residues. Germline V gene lookup returns CDR1 KGHDR and CDR2 SFDVKD. This chain's CDR3 is CATSPGRTGRQETQYF. CDR3 in DNA: TGTGCCACTTCGCCCGGCCGGACAGGCCGGCAAGAGACCCAGTACTTC.